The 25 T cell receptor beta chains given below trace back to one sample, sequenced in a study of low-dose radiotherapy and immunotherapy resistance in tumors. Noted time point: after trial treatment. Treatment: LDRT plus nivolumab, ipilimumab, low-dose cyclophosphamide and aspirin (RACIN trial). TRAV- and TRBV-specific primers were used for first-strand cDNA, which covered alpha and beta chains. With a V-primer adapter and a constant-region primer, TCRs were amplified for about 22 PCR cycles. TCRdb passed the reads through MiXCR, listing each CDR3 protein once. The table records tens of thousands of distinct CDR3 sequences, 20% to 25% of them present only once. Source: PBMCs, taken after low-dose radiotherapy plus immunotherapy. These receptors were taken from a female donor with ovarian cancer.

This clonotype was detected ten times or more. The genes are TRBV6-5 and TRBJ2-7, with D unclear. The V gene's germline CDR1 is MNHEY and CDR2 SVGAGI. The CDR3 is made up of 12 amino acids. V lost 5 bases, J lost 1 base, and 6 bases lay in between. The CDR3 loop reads CASSRYSYEQYF. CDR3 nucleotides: TGTGCCAGCAGTCGCTATTCCTACGAGCAGTACTTC.

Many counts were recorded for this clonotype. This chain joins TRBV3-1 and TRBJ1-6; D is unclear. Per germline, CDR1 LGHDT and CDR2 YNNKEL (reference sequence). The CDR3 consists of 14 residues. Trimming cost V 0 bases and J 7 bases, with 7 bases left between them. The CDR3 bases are TGTGCCAGCAGCCAAGATTACCGGAATTCACCCCTCCACTTT. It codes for CASSQDYRNSPLHF.

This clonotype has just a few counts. CDR3 loop: CASSLDVAGSGNEQFF. CDR3 coding DNA: TGCGCCAGCAGCTTGGACGTAGCGGGATCGGGAAATGAGCAGTTCTTC. This chain links TRBV5-1 with TRBJ2-1; 8 bases are shared with TRBD2. Germline CDR1 is SGHRS and CDR2 is YFSETQ. V was clipped by 0 bases and J by 7 bases; unmatched bases: 9. The CDR3 runs 16 residues.

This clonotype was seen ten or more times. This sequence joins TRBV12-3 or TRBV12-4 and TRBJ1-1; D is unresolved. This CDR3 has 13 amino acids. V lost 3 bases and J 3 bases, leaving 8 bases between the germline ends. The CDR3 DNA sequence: TGTGCCAGCAGTTTGGCCGGGTACACTGAAGCTTTCTTT. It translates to CASSLAGYTEAFF.

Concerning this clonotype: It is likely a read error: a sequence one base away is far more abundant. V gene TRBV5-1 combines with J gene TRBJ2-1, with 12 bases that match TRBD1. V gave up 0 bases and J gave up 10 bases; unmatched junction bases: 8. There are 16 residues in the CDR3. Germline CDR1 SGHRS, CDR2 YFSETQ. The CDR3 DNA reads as TGCGCCAGCAGCTTGGCCCTTGGGACAGGGGGCTACGAGCAGTTCTTC. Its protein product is CASSLALGTGGYEQFF.

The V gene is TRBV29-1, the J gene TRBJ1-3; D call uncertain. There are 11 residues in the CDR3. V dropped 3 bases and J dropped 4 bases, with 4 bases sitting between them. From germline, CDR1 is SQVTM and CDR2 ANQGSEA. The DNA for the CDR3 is TGCAGCGTTGACATCGGAAACACCATATATTTT. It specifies CSVDIGNTIYF. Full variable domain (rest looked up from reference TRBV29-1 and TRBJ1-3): SAVISQKPSRDICQRGTSLTIQCQVDSQVTMMFWYRQQPGQSLTLIATANQGSEATYESGFVIDKFPISRPNLTFSTLTVSNMSPEDSSIYLCSVDIGNTIYFGEGSWLTVV.

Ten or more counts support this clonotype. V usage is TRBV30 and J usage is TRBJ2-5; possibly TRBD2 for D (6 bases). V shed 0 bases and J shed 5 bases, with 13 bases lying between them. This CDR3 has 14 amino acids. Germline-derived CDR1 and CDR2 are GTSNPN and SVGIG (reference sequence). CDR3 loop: CAWSVRGRKETQYF. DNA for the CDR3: TGTGCCTGGAGTGTACGGGGGAGAAAGGAGACCCAGTACTTC.

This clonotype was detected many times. In DNA, the CDR3 is TGTGCCACCAGCAGAGATCCGGTAGGGGCCTACGAGCAGTACTTC. This gives the protein CATSRDPVGAYEQYF. This chain joins TRBV15 and TRBJ2-7, with a weak D call TRBD1 (5 bases). The CDR3 is made up of 15 amino acids. Germline assignment: CDR1 LNHNV and CDR2 YYDKDF (reference sequence). V dropped 0 bases and J dropped 2 bases, with 11 bases sitting between them.

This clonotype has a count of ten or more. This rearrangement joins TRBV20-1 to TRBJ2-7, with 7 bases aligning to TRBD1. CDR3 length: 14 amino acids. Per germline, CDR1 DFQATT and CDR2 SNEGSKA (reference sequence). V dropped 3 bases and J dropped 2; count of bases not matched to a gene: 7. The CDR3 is CSARRQDRPYEQYF. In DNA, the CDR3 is TGCAGTGCTAGGAGGCAGGACAGGCCCTACGAGCAGTACTTC.

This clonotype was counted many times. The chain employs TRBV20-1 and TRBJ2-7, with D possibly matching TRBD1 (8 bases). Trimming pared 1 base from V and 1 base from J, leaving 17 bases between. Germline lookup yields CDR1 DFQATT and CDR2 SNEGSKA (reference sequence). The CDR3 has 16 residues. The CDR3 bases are TGCAGTGCTAGAGGGGGGGGGCAGGGGGCGTCCTACGAGCAGTACTTC. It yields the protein CSARGGGQGASYEQYF.

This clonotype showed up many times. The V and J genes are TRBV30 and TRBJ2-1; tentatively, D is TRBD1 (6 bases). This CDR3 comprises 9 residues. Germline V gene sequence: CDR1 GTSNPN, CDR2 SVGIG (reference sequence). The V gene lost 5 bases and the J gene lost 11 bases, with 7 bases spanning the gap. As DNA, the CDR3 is TGTGCCTGGGGGGACAAGCAGTTCTTC. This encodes CAWGDKQFF.

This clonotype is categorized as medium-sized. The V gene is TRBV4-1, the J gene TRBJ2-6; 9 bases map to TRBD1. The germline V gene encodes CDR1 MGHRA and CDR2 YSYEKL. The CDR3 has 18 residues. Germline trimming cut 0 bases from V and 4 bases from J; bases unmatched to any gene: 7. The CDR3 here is CASSQDTGGLSGANVLTF. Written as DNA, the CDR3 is TGCGCCAGCAGCCAAGATACAGGGGGCTTGTCCGGGGCCAACGTCCTGACTTTC.

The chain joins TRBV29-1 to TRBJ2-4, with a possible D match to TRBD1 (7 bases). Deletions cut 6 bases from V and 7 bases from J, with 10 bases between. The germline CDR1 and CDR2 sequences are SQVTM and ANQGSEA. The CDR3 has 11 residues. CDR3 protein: CSVAGQNIQYF. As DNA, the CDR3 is TGCAGCGTCGCGGGACAGAACATTCAGTACTTC.

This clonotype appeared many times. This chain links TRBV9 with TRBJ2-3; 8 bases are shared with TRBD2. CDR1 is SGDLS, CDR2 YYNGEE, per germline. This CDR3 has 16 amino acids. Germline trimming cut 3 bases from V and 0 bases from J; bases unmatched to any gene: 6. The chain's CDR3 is CASSARLAFSTDTQYF. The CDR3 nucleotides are TGTGCCAGCAGCGCCCGACTAGCGTTTAGCACAGATACGCAGTATTTT.

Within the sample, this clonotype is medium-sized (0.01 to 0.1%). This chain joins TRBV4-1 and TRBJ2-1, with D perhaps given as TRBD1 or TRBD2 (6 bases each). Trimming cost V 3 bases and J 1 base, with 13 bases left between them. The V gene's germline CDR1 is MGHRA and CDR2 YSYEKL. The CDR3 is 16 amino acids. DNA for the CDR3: TGCGCCAGCAGCCAGGGCGTAGGGGGGTCCTACAATGAGCAGTTCTTC. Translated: CASSQGVGGSYNEQFF.

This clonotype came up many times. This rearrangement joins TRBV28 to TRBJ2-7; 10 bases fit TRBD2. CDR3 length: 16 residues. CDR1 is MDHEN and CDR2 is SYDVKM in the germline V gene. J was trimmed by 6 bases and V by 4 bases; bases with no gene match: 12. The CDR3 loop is CASSSPGVAGGGEQYF. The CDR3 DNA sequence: TGTGCCAGCAGTTCCCCCGGGGTAGCGGGAGGTGGCGAGCAGTACTTC.

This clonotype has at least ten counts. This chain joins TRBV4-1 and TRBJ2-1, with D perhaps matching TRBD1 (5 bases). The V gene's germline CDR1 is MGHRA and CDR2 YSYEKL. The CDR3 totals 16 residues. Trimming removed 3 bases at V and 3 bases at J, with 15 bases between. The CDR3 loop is CASSQVDIVVYNEQFF. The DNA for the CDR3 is TGCGCCAGCAGCCAGGTGGACATCGTGGTCTACAATGAGCAGTTCTTC.

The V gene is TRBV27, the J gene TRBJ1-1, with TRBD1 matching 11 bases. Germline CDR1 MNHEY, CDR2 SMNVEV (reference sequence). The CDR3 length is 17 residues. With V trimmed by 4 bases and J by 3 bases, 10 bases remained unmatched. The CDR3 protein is CASSSWAGGQGDTEAFF. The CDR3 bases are TGTGCCAGCAGTTCCTGGGCGGGGGGACAGGGGGACACTGAAGCTTTCTTT.

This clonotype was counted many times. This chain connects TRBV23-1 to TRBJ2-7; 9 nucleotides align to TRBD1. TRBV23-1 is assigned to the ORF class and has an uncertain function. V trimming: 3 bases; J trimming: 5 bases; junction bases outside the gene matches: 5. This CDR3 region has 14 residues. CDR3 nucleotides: TGCGCCAGCAGTCATGGGACAGGGACTCACGAGCAGTACTTC. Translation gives CASSHGTGTHEQYF.

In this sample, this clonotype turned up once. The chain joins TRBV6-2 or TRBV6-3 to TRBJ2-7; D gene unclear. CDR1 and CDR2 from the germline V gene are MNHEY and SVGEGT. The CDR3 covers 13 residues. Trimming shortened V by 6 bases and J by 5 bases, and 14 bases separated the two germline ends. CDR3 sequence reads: CASSHGRVHEQYF. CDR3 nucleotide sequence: TGTGCCAGCAGCCACGGAAGAGTCCACGAGCAGTACTTC.

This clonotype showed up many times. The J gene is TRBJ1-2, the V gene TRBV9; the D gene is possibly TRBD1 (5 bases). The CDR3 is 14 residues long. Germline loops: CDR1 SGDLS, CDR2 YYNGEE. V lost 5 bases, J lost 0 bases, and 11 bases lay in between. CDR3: CASSPGGANYGYTF. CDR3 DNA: TGTGCCAGCAGTCCGGGGGGGGCTAACTATGGCTACACCTTC.

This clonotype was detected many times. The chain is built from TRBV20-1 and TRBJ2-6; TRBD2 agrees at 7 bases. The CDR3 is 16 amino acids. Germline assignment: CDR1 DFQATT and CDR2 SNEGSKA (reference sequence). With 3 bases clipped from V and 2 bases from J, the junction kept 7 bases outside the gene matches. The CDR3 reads CSARTQAGTGANVLTF. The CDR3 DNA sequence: TGCAGTGCTAGGACGCAAGCGGGAACTGGGGCCAACGTCCTGACTTTC.

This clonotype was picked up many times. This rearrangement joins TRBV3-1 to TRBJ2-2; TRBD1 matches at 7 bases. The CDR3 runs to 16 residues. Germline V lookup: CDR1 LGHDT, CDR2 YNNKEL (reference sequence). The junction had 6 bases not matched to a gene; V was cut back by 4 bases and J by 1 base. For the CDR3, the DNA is TGTGCCAGCAGCCTATCGAGGACAGGGAACACCGGGGAGCTGTTTTTT. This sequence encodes CASSLSRTGNTGELFF.

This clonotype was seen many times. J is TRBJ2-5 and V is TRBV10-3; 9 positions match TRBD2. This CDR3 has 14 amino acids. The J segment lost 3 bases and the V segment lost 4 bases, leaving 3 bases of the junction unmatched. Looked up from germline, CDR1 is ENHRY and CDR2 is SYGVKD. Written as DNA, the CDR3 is TGTGCCATCAGTGGGCGGGAGGGCGAAGAGACCCAGTACTTC. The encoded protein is CAISGREGEETQYF.

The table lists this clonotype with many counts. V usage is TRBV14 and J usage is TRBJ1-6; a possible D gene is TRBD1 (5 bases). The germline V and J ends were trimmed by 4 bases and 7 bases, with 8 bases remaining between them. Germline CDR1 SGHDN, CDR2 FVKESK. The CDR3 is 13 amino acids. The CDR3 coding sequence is TGTGCCAGCAGCCTGACAGTAAATTCACCCCTCCACTTT. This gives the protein CASSLTVNSPLHF.